This record looks at one T cell receptor beta chain sequence and its context. This entry belongs to a study of blood T cell repertoires in COVID-19. Turning to the study itself: Specimens from acute and convalescent COVID-19 originated in the United States, Italy and Spain. PBMCs, B-cell-depleted T cells, or T cells were the source of the cDNA or gDNA that made up the material.

Clones were sequenced by immunoSEQ multiplex PCR, and TCRdb holds only the in-frame ones, with some missing. The sample yields some 300,000 clones, approximately 86% seen once. V lost 0 bases and J 5 bases, leaving 19 bases between the germline ends. CDR1 is LGHDT and CDR2 is YNNKEL in the germline V gene (reference sequence). The CDR3 is 17 amino acids. The sample comprised peripheral blood. The TCR comes from a woman in her 70s with COVID-19, enrolled during active disease. This chain links TRBV3-1 (or the pseudogene TRBV3-2) with TRBJ1-2; tentative D call: TRBD1 (5 bases). CDR3 nucleotides: TGTGCCAGCAGCCAAGATCCAAAGTACCGGGGGGAATATGGCTACACCTTC. Its translation: CASSQDPKYRGEYGYTF.